The 5 T cell receptor beta chains presented below share a single source sample, sequenced in a study of spatial heterogeneity in lung cancer. Study findings and constraints: Within tumors, counts of expanded alpha and beta TCRs tracked tumor mutation counts.

Their recognized antigens are unknown. Specified time point: sample taken at primary tumor resection. MiXCR was run by TCRdb on the 5' RACE reads, yielding one entry per CDR3 protein. The table lists about 20,000 distinct CDR3 sequences, 15% to 20% of them singletons. The sample in question was lung tumor tissue, obtained at surgery. The receptors shown here come from a female donor with early-stage non-small cell lung cancer.

This clonotype was observed at least ten times. This sequence joins TRBV2 and TRBJ2-7; 11 bases align to TRBD1. Germline V gene lookup returns CDR1 SNHLY and CDR2 FYNNEI. The J segment lost 5 bases and the V segment lost 6 bases, leaving 9 bases of the junction unmatched. The CDR3 has 15 residues. CDR3 bases: TGTGCCAGCAGGGCCCACCGGACAGGGGGCGACGAGCAGTACTTC. Protein sequence: CASRAHRTGGDEQYF.

There are many counts of this clonotype. This rearrangement joins TRBV12-3 or TRBV12-4 to TRBJ2-1; 7 bases line up with TRBD2. This CDR3 contains 15 residues. V dropped 2 bases and J dropped 8; count of bases not matched to a gene: 9. CDR3 protein: CASSLRREGHDEQFF. CDR3 in DNA: TGTGCCAGCAGTTTAAGGAGGGAGGGCCACGATGAGCAGTTCTTC.

This clonotype is deemed medium-sized. The chain combines TRBV9 with TRBJ2-3; no definite D call. V lost 0 bases to trimming and J lost 7 bases, with 12 bases between them. Germline V gives CDR1 SGDLS, CDR2 YYNGEE. The length of the CDR3 is 14 residues. The CDR3 nucleotides are TGTGCCAGCAGCGTAGCATTATTGGGGAATACGCAGTATTTT. Amino acids: CASSVALLGNTQYF.

The chain uses TRBV10-1 and TRBJ2-6; 11 positions agree with TRBD1. This CDR3 spans 17 amino acids. The V gene's germline CDR1 is WNHNN and CDR2 SYGVQD (reference sequence). Unmatched junction bases numbered 3, after V lost 3 bases and J lost 2 bases. CDR3 bases: TGCGCCAGCAGTGACCGGACAGGGGGCGCTGGGGCCAACGTCCTGACTTTC. Protein product: CASSDRTGGAGANVLTF.

The rearrangement uses TRBV3-1 and TRBJ2-6; TRBD2 aligns across 8 bases. Trimming removed 0 bases from V and 1 base from J; junction bases left unmatched: 11. Looked up from germline, CDR1 is LGHDT and CDR2 is YNNKEL (reference sequence). The CDR3 length is 20 residues. CDR3 DNA sequence: TGTGCCAGCAGCCAAGAAGCGGGAGAGGGGAGCCTATCTGGGGCCAACGTCCTGACTTTC. Translation: CASSQEAGEGSLSGANVLTF.